This TCR beta chain was identified in a study of human thymus T cells. Libraries were prepared by immunoSEQ multiplex PCR; TCRdb keeps only in-frame clonotypes and omits some of them. The sample consists of 75,000 to 90,000 clones, about 96% of them appearing once. It was from resections taken during corrective heart surgery that the thymus tissue came. Germline CDR1 SEHNR, CDR2 FQNEAQ (reference sequence). With 5 bases clipped from V and 1 base from J, the junction kept 4 bases outside the gene matches. The CDR3 runs to 15 residues. Source material: thymus tissue. This chain links TRBV7-9 with TRBJ1-2; 10 bases are a match to TRBD1. This receptor was taken from a boy less than two years old with a congenital heart defect but otherwise immunologically healthy. The CDR3, as DNA: TGTGCCAGCAGCACCCGGACAGGGGGTAACTATGGCTACACCTTC. This encodes CASSTRTGGNYGYTF. Using reference TRBV7-9 and TRBJ1-2 for the parts outside the CDR3, the full variable domain is DTGVSQNPRHKITKRGQNVTFRCDPISEHNRLYWYRQTLGQGPEFLTYFQNEAQLEKSRLLSDRFSAERPKGSFSTLEIQRTEQGDSAMYLCASSTRTGGNYGYTFGSGTRLTVV.